One sample yielded the 18 T cell receptor beta chains listed below, sequenced in a study of blood T cell repertoires in COVID-19 (dated by TCRdb to 2020 to 2022). The library was prepared using the immunoSEQ multiplex PCR assay. TCRdb provides this immuneACCESS table in a form limited to in-frame rearrangements. Some clones are lacking; in checked studies, under half of them reflect an unresolved V gene, and why the rest are absent is not known. This sample has about 370,000 clones in its table, and around 89% of those were observed once. The leading ten clones occupy 2.5% to 3.5% of the sample. Material for sequencing was peripheral blood. The receptors shown here come from a young woman with COVID-19, enrolled during active disease.

In this sample, this clone turned up a few times. The V and J genes are TRBV18 and TRBJ1-1; D perhaps matches TRBD1 (5 bases). V was clipped by 2 bases and J by 1 base, with 20 bases between them. Germline assignment: CDR1 KGHSH and CDR2 LQKENI. The CDR3 has 18 residues. The CDR3 region has the DNA TGTGCCAGCTCACCAGGTTCCCACCAGGGTCGTAGGAACACTGAAGCTTTCTTT. Protein: CASSPGSHQGRRNTEAFF.

The chain employs TRBV25-1 and TRBJ1-2; D ambiguous. The CDR3 covers 14 residues. The germline CDR1 and CDR2 sequences are MGHDK and SYGVNS. The germline V and J ends were trimmed by 3 bases and 6 bases, with 14 bases remaining between them. CDR3 amino acids: CASSDGPSGNGYTF. The CDR3 DNA reads TGTGCCAGCAGTGATGGACCTTCGGGAAATGGCTACACCTTC.

The sample holds one count of this clone. The V call is TRBV19, the J call TRBJ1-2; 7 bases align to TRBD1. From germline, CDR1 is LNHDA and CDR2 SQIVND (reference sequence). J was trimmed by 1 base and V by 7 bases; bases with no gene match: 6. This CDR3 comprises 14 residues. CDR3 in amino acids: CASNLQGGNYGYTF. CDR3 coding DNA: TGTGCCAGTAATCTTCAGGGGGGTAACTATGGCTACACCTTC.

A note on this clone: Other DNA sequences in this sample translate to the same CDR3. The chain uses TRBV6-6 and TRBJ1-1, with D unclear. The CDR3 has 11 amino acids. From germline, CDR1 is MNHNY and CDR2 SVGAGI (reference sequence). V lost 11 bases to trimming and J lost 1 base, with 8 bases between them. The CDR3 here is CASNGNTEAFF. CDR3 nucleotide sequence: TGTGCCTCTAATGGGAACACTGAAGCTTTCTTT.

This chain connects TRBV25-1 to TRBJ2-2, with no clear D. The CDR3 covers 14 residues. Germline V lookup: CDR1 MGHDK, CDR2 SYGVNS. Trimming removed 5 bases at V and 5 bases at J, with 12 bases between. The CDR3 sequence: CASSPPSGTGELFF. The CDR3 region has the DNA TGTGCCAGCAGTCCCCCATCCGGTACCGGGGAGCTGTTTTTT.

This clone occurred once. V gene TRBV6-5 combines with J gene TRBJ1-1; 8 bases map to TRBD1. V shed 5 bases and J 5 bases; nucleotides not matched to a gene: 10. The length of the CDR3 is 15 residues. The germline V gene encodes CDR1 MNHEY and CDR2 SVGAGI. Here the CDR3 reads CASSLLDRVGTEAFF. CDR3 nucleotide sequence: TGTGCCAGCAGTCTCCTGGACAGGGTGGGGACTGAAGCTTTCTTT.

The rearrangement links TRBV7-6 to TRBJ2-7, with D maybe TRBD1 (6 bases). The CDR3 sequence is 15 residues long. The V gene's germline CDR1 is SGHVS and CDR2 FNYEAQ. Deletions cut 5 bases from V and 5 bases from J, with 19 bases between. CDR3 sequence: CASSPGVWGSNEQYF. The CDR3 coding sequence is TGTGCCAGCAGCCCAGGGGTTTGGGGTTCAAACGAGCAGTACTTC.

The chain recombines TRBV7-2 with TRBJ2-1; 13 bases fit TRBD2. After removal of 1 base from V and 8 bases from J, the junction contained 5 bases not matched to a gene. From germline, CDR1 is SGHTA and CDR2 FQGNSA. This CDR3 is 16 amino acids long. The CDR3 loop is CASSLEGTSGIYEQFF. CDR3 nucleotides: TGTGCCAGCAGCTTAGAGGGGACTAGCGGGATCTATGAGCAGTTCTTC.

The CDR3 DNA reads TGTGCCAGCAGCCCGGGACTAGCGGGAGTCCCCGAGCAGTACGTC. It yields the protein CASSPGLAGVPEQYV. The J gene is TRBJ2-7, the V gene TRBV7-2; 14 bases are shared with TRBD2. Trimming took 5 bases from V and 6 from J; bases not matched to a gene: 6. In germline, CDR1 is SGHTA, CDR2 FQGNSA. This CDR3 contains 15 residues.

The chain combines TRBV27 with TRBJ2-3; 7 positions match TRBD1. J was trimmed by 13 bases and V by 5 bases; bases with no gene match: 12. Germline V gene data show CDR1 as MNHEY and CDR2 as SMNVEV (reference sequence). This CDR3 comprises 13 residues. The CDR3 loop is CASSLYRGINEYF. CDR3 DNA sequence: TGTGCCAGCAGTCTCTACAGGGGAATTAACGAGTATTTT.

This chain uses TRBV5-5 with TRBJ1-2, with 8 bases fitting TRBD1. In germline, CDR1 is SGHKS, CDR2 YYEKEE (reference sequence). V gave up 4 bases and J gave up 0 bases; unmatched junction bases: 8. The CDR3 is made up of 16 amino acids. CDR3 nucleotide sequence: TGTGCCAGCAGCCCCAACCCGGACAGGGCTAACTATGGCTACACCTTC. Its protein product is CASSPNPDRANYGYTF.

The chain is built from TRBV24-1 and TRBJ2-1; TRBD2 matches at 8 bases. The trim removed 3 bases at V and 9 bases at J, leaving 6 bases unmatched. CDR3 size: 14 residues. Germline V CDR1 and CDR2: KGHDR, SFDVKD. The CDR3 here is CATSDLPGRGEQFF. The CDR3, as DNA: TGTGCCACCAGTGATCTCCCCGGGAGGGGTGAGCAGTTCTTC.

The chain couples TRBV7-2 to TRBJ1-2; 11 bases align to TRBD1. CDR1 and CDR2 from the germline V gene are SGHTA and FQGNSA. The V and J ends lost 1 base and 8 bases, in that order; junction bases with no gene match: 6. This CDR3 region has 15 residues. This CDR3 is CASSLVGTGGAGYTF. The CDR3 region has the DNA TGTGCCAGCAGCTTAGTTGGGACAGGGGGTGCGGGCTACACCTTC.

The V call is TRBV15, the J call TRBJ1-6; D may be TRBD1 (6 bases). Germline V gene data show CDR1 as LNHNV and CDR2 as YYDKDF (reference sequence). CDR3 length: 16 amino acids. Trimming took 3 bases from V and 10 from J, leaving 19 bases between them. Written as DNA, the CDR3 is TGTGCCACCAGCAGGGAACACACAGGGAGTGGATCACCCCTCCACTTT. This sequence encodes CATSREHTGSGSPLHF. The whole variable domain, filled in from reference TRBV15 and TRBJ1-6, reads DAMVIQNPRYQVTQFGKPVTLSCSQTLNHNVMYWYQQKSSQAPKLLFHYYDKDFNNEADTPDNFQSRRPNTSFCFLDIRSPGLGDTAMYLCATSREHTGSGSPLHFGNGTRLTVT.

This chain uses TRBV9 with TRBJ1-2; the match to TRBD1 covers 7 bases. Germline trimming cut 0 bases from V and 2 bases from J; bases unmatched to any gene: 4. The CDR3 is made up of 15 amino acids. CDR1 and CDR2 (germline): SGDLS, YYNGEE. CDR3 nucleotide sequence: TGTGCCAGCAGCGTAGCGACAGGGTCGAACTATGGCTACACCTTC. Amino acids: CASSVATGSNYGYTF. Looking up the rest from reference TRBV9 and TRBJ1-2 gives the full variable domain: DSGVTQTPKHLITATGQRVTLRCSPRSGDLSVYWYQQSLDQGLQFLIQYYNGEERAKGNILERFSAQQFPDLHSELNLSSLELGDSALYFCASSVATGSNYGYTFGSGTRLTVV.

The chain carries TRBV7-9 and TRBJ1-2; no clear D gene. Germline CDR1 is SEHNR and CDR2 is FQNEAQ (reference sequence). V lost 0 bases and J lost 8, with 13 bases in between. The CDR3 length is 14 residues. DNA for the CDR3: TGTGCCAGCAGCTTAGCCGGTGAAGCGACGGGCTACACCTTC. Its protein product is CASSLAGEATGYTF.

This sequence joins TRBV27 and TRBJ1-6; TRBD1 matches at 7 bases. In germline, CDR1 is MNHEY, CDR2 SMNVEV (reference sequence). Germline trimming cut 3 bases from V and 5 bases from J; bases unmatched to any gene: 1. The CDR3 is 14 residues long. DNA for the CDR3: TGTGCCAGCAGTTTTGGGACAGATAATTCACCCCTCCACTTT. The encoded protein is CASSFGTDNSPLHF.

This chain links TRBV3-1 (or the pseudogene TRBV3-2) with TRBJ1-1, with a possible D match to TRBD1 (6 bases). The CDR3 covers 19 residues. Germline CDR1 and CDR2: LGHDT and YNNKEL (reference sequence). The V gene lost 1 base and the J gene lost 6 bases, with 27 bases spanning the gap. The CDR3, as DNA: TGTGCCAGCAGCCAAGTGGGTTGGGACAAGGCCGCTTTAAGGTCTGAAGCTTTCTTT. Residues: CASSQVGWDKAALRSEAFF.